This T cell receptor beta chain was sequenced during a study of T cells in Graves' hyperthyroidism and ophthalmopathy. At the level of the study: Peripheral blood was secured at the point of initial diagnosis, before any treatment.

The ends lost 4 bases at V and 5 bases at J; junction bases unmatched: 7. CDR3 length: 14 residues. CDR1 is GTSNPN, CDR2 SVGIG, per germline (reference sequence). This clonotype was detected ten times or more. Amplification targeted TCR beta CDR3 regions from RNA transcripts. Primed by the HTBI set, a first-round RT-PCR was run on the TCR CDR3. In TCRdb, the multiplex PCR reads were re-called with MiXCR into one record per CDR3 protein. Found here are 300,000 to 450,000 distinct CDR3 sequences, under 15% of them singletons; the top ten hold around a third. The genes are TRBV30 and TRBJ2-1; TRBD2 matches 8 bases. The sample consisted of blood. This TCR was recovered from a woman aged 25 to 39 with Graves' hyperthyroidism. CDR3 loop: CAWMKREKDNEQFF. In DNA form, the CDR3 reads TGTGCCTGGATGAAGCGGGAGAAGGACAATGAGCAGTTCTTC.